The clone carrying this T cell receptor (beta chain) was observed many times. Its antigen is undetermined. The data were taken from a study of T-cell reconstitution after alpha-beta-depleted transplantation in children. Broader study findings: Several hundred rapidly expanded clones from non-depleted graft cells reportedly supplied alpha-beta T cells about two months post-transplant. Surviving recipient T cells and thymic progenitors underlay high day-60 TCRbeta diversity in some patients. At one year after transplant, newly produced T cells mostly accounted for T-cell counts and diversity.

Preparation of the TCRbeta library was carried out with unique molecular identifiers. TCRdb re-derived calls from the PCR reads in MiXCR, one entry per CDR3 protein. The data contain around 30,000 distinct CDR3 sequences, under 8% of them singletons. The ends were cut back, 6 bases at V and 2 bases at J, with 23 bases in the middle. The germline CDR1 and CDR2 sequences are MNHEY and SVGAGI. This CDR3 has 17 amino acids. This specimen was peripheral blood, taken 60 days after TCRalphabeta/CD19-depleted stem cell transplant. The source is a child under two years old who had a stem cell transplant for acute myeloid leukemia, so the T cells may come from the graft donor. The chain recombines TRBV6-5 with TRBJ2-7; D is possibly TRBD2 (7 bases). This CDR3 is CASSHGGRGGLTYEQYF. CDR3 coding DNA: TGTGCCAGCAGCCATGGGGGAAGGGGGGGCTTGACCTACGAGCAGTACTTC.